The 3 T cell receptor beta chains listed next were all sequenced from one sample in a study of CD4 T cells in relation to SARS-CoV-2 and coronaviruses. Here immunoSEQ multiplex PCR was the method, and the copy in TCRdb shows in-frame clones only, minus some. Of about 56,000 clones in the sample, about 91% were seen once. Specimen: naive CD4+ T cells from PBMCs. As to subset: naive CD4+ T cells isolated by negative enrichment. The receptors come from an adult with COVID-19.

J is TRBJ2-5 and V is TRBV3-1 (or the pseudogene TRBV3-2), with a weak D call TRBD1 (6 bases). The germline CDR1 and CDR2 sequences are LGHDT and YNNKEL (reference sequence). The CDR3 has 14 residues. V was cut by 2 bases and J by 2 bases, with 9 bases left in between. CDR3 sequence reads: CASSQQGIQETQYF. The DNA of the CDR3 is TGTGCCAGCAGCCAACAGGGGATACAAGAGACCCAGTACTTC.

CDR3 sequence reads: CASSYPRGLAGSSYNEQFF. In nucleotides, the CDR3 is TGTGCCAGCAGCTACCCCCGGGGGTTAGCGGGGAGCTCCTACAATGAGCAGTTCTTC. The rearrangement uses TRBV7-2 and TRBJ2-1; 8 nucleotides match TRBD2. CDR1 and CDR2 (germline): SGHTA, FQGNSA. Unmatched junction bases numbered 14, after V lost 4 bases and J lost 0 bases. This CDR3 spans 19 amino acids. The full variable domain, in which reference TRBV7-2 and TRBJ2-1 provide the parts outside the CDR3, is GAGVSQSPSNKVTEKGKDVELRCDPISGHTALYWYRQSLGQGLEFLIYFQGNSAPDKSGLPSDRFSAERTGGSVSTLTIQRTQQEDSAVYLCASSYPRGLAGSSYNEQFFGPGTRLTVL.

This chain links TRBV5-6 with TRBJ2-4, with D tentatively TRBD1 or TRBD2 (6 bases each). The V end lost 1 base, the J end lost 0 bases, and 14 bases lay between the germline ends. The CDR3 loop spans 17 amino acids. Germline CDR1 SGHDT, CDR2 YYEEEE. The CDR3 DNA is TGTGCCAGCAGCTTGTTTAGGGGGGATGTAGCCAAAAACATTCAGTACTTC. Translation gives CASSLFRGDVAKNIQYF.